These T cell receptor beta chains were read from a single sample in a study of CD8+ T cells in alopecia areata. Sequencing was performed with immunoSEQ multiplex PCR; in TCRdb, only in-frame clones are kept and a portion is missing. The profile covers under 250,000 clones, with approximately 72% appearing a single time and 0.95% to 1.5% taken by the ten largest. The specimen was CD4+ T cells sorted from blood, collected at week 44, from a patient treated with tofacitinib. Receptor source: a human donor with alopecia areata. Both conserved end residues are part of each CDR3. The order of the fields is V gene, J gene, clone size, CDR3 length, CDR3 protein. Clone size is shown for a subset of rows, as once, few, many or a class of expanded clone.

V gene: TRBV4-3
J gene: TRBJ2-3
clone size: -
CDR3 length: 17
CDR3 protein: CASSQDPLAGGTDTQYF

V gene: TRBV13
J gene: TRBJ1-1
clone size: once
CDR3 length: 13
CDR3 protein: CASSLVYSSKPLF

V gene: TRBV7-9
J gene: TRBJ1-5
clone size: -
CDR3 length: 14
CDR3 protein: CASSQQGSNQPQHF

V gene: TRBV7-2
J gene: TRBJ2-7
clone size: -
CDR3 length: 13
CDR3 protein: CASSFVELGEQYF

V gene: TRBV5-6
J gene: TRBJ1-1
clone size: -
CDR3 length: 13
CDR3 protein: CASSRMSGTEAFF

V gene: TRBV5-1
J gene: TRBJ2-3
clone size: few
CDR3 length: 13
CDR3 protein: CASSSGSTDTQYF

V gene: TRBV30
J gene: TRBJ2-3
clone size: few
CDR3 length: 14
CDR3 protein: CAWSVRRGTDTQYF

V gene: TRBV29-1
J gene: TRBJ1-2
clone size: -
CDR3 length: 13
CDR3 protein: CSATKGGYYGYTF

V gene: TRBV6-5
J gene: TRBJ1-2
clone size: -
CDR3 length: 13
CDR3 protein: CASSYLGDYGYTF

V gene: TRBV6-5
J gene: TRBJ1-2
clone size: -
CDR3 length: 13
CDR3 protein: CASSPWRGYGYTF

V gene: TRBV7-3
J gene: TRBJ2-3
clone size: -
CDR3 length: 16
CDR3 protein: CASSLNRDSFTDTQYF

V gene: TRBV7-2
J gene: TRBJ1-2
clone size: -
CDR3 length: 15
CDR3 protein: CASSLAFRDRAGYTF

V gene: TRBV29-1
J gene: TRBJ2-1
clone size: few
CDR3 length: 11
CDR3 protein: CSVGAYNEQFF

V gene: TRBV9
J gene: TRBJ2-3
clone size: -
CDR3 length: 17
CDR3 protein: CASSERATSTGTDTQYF

V gene: TRBV5-1
J gene: TRBJ1-2
clone size: -
CDR3 length: 14
CDR3 protein: CASSPLGRDDGYTF

V gene: TRBV27
J gene: TRBJ1-1
clone size: few
CDR3 length: 14
CDR3 protein: CASSPPGQGREAFF

V gene: TRBV6-5
J gene: TRBJ2-3
clone size: few
CDR3 length: 13
CDR3 protein: CATHTVSGNTQYF

V gene: TRBV30
J gene: TRBJ1-2
clone size: -
CDR3 length: 15
CDR3 protein: CAWSVRGSIFYGYTF

V gene: TRBV19
J gene: TRBJ2-7
clone size: -
CDR3 length: 15
CDR3 protein: CASSIVRTGVDEQYF

V gene: TRBV5-6
J gene: TRBJ2-4
clone size: -
CDR3 length: 18
CDR3 protein: CASSLLITGSLAKNIQYF

V gene: TRBV29-1
J gene: TRBJ1-2
clone size: -
CDR3 length: 14
CDR3 protein: CSVGSGTGDYGYTF

V gene: TRBV4-1
J gene: TRBJ1-2
clone size: -
CDR3 length: 13
CDR3 protein: CASSQVNGYGYTF

V gene: TRBV2
J gene: TRBJ1-1
clone size: -
CDR3 length: 13
CDR3 protein: CASSGGRDTEAFF

V gene: TRBV14
J gene: TRBJ2-5
clone size: -
CDR3 length: 16
CDR3 protein: CASSQGDRAGEETQYF

V gene: TRBV29-1
J gene: TRBJ1-2
clone size: -
CDR3 length: 13
CDR3 protein: CSYGSGRELGYTF